The TCR beta chain under discussion was sequenced for a study of T cell changes during pregnancy in multiple sclerosis. The length of the CDR3 is 15 residues. J lost 4 bases, V lost 5 bases, and 10 bases had no gene match. Germline V gives CDR1 SGDLS, CDR2 YYNGEE. Clones were read by immunoSEQ multiplex PCR, and TCRdb kept only the in-frame ones, dropping some. The sample carries 30,000 to 45,000 clones, approximately 90% recorded once. This chain uses TRBV9 with TRBJ2-7; 9 bases are shared with TRBD2. The TCR was taken from a female donor with multiple sclerosis, enrolled in a pregnancy study. The specimen was CD8+ T cells from peripheral blood mononuclear cells, collected before pregnancy. The chain's CDR3 is CASSVGGSGGYEQYF. The DNA of the CDR3 is TGTGCCAGCAGTGTCGGAGGTAGCGGGGGTTACGAGCAGTACTTC.